These 15 T cell receptor beta chains were sequenced from one sample in a study of blood T cell repertoires in COVID-19 (dated by TCRdb to 2019 to 2021). Library prep was done by the immunoSEQ multiplex PCR assay. TCRdb holds this immuneACCESS table with in-frame rearrangements only. Some clones are missing; in checked studies, unresolved V genes explain under half, and the rest has no known cause. Counted in this sample were around 250,000 clones; around four fifths of them appeared once. The ten top clones hold roughly 8.7% of the sample. Material: peripheral blood. These receptors originate from a man aged 40-55 years with active or convalescent COVID-19.

This chain uses TRBV6-2 or TRBV6-3 with TRBJ2-3; 8 bases fit TRBD2. With 5 bases clipped from V and 6 bases from J, the junction kept 7 bases outside the gene matches. Looked up from germline, CDR1 is MNHEY and CDR2 is SVGEGT. The CDR3 is made up of 14 amino acids. CDR3 residues: CASSTAGAGDTQYF. CDR3 in DNA: TGTGCCAGCAGTACAGCGGGGGCCGGGGATACGCAGTATTTT.

The rearrangement joins TRBV24-1 to TRBJ2-1, with 11 bases fitting TRBD2. The CDR3 runs 16 residues. Germline CDR1 is KGHDR and CDR2 is SFDVKD. J was trimmed by 2 bases and V by 4 bases; bases with no gene match: 3. This chain's CDR3 is CATSDPTSGAYNEQFF. For the CDR3, the DNA is TGTGCCACCAGTGACCCGACTAGCGGGGCCTACAATGAGCAGTTCTTC.

V and J are TRBV27 and TRBJ2-1; TRBD2 might be the D (6 bases). The CDR3 spans 15 residues. From germline, CDR1 is MNHEY and CDR2 SMNVEV (reference sequence). V was clipped by 6 bases and J by 9 bases, with 21 bases between them. CDR3 amino acids: CASSRGDPSGGEQFF. In DNA form, the CDR3 reads TGTGCCAGCAGCCGCGGGGACCCCTCAGGAGGTGAGCAGTTCTTC.

The chain recombines TRBV29-1 with TRBJ2-6, with a weak D call TRBD2 (7 bases). Per germline, CDR1 SQVTM and CDR2 ANQGSEA. Trimming shortened V by 5 bases and J by 2 bases, and 10 bases separated the two germline ends. The CDR3 is 14 residues long. Written as DNA, the CDR3 is TGCAGCGTTCGGGGGGCAGCTGGGGCCAACGTCCTGACTTTC. It yields the protein CSVRGAAGANVLTF.

This clone was seen just once. The rearrangement uses TRBV7-2 and TRBJ1-2; TRBD1 is a possible D gene (6 bases). Germline CDR1 is SGHTA and CDR2 is FQGNSA. The CDR3 loop spans 13 amino acids. Trimming took off 5 bases at V and 8 bases at J, with 15 bases between the two ends. The CDR3 nucleotides read TGTGCCAGCAGCCCGGACAGTCCACGAGGCTACACCTTC. This gives the protein CASSPDSPRGYTF.

This clone was detected only a few times. The chain carries TRBV19 and TRBJ2-7, with a weak D call TRBD2 (6 bases). V lost 5 bases and J 7 bases, leaving 15 bases between the germline ends. Germline V gene sequence: CDR1 LNHDA, CDR2 SQIVND (reference sequence). This CDR3 contains 13 residues. CDR3 amino acids: CASSSGSLQEQYF. In DNA, the CDR3 is TGTGCCAGTAGTTCCGGGAGTCTCCAAGAGCAGTACTTC.

CDR3 protein: CAGGLRASEQFF. As DNA, the CDR3 is TGTGCCGGAGGATTAAGGGCTAGTGAGCAGTTCTTC. The chain uses TRBV30 and TRBJ2-1; perhaps TRBD2 as D (5 bases). V lost 8 bases, J lost 9 bases, and 17 bases lay in between. CDR3 length equals 12 residues. The germline V gene encodes CDR1 GTSNPN and CDR2 SVGIG (reference sequence).

Written as DNA, the CDR3 is TGTGCCAGCAGTGAAATCGGCCCGGGAGCGGGGGAGCTGTTTTTT. This translates into CASSEIGPGAGELFF. The V and J genes are TRBV25-1 and TRBJ2-2; a possible D gene is TRBD2 (6 bases). Looked up from germline, CDR1 is MGHDK and CDR2 is SYGVNS. The CDR3 loop spans 15 amino acids. The V end lost 2 bases, the J end lost 8 bases, and 15 bases lay between the germline ends.

The chain has TRBV3-1 (or the pseudogene TRBV3-2) and TRBJ2-7; 13 positions agree with TRBD2. This CDR3 has 15 residues. Unmatched junction bases numbered 7, after V lost 4 bases and J lost 7 bases. Germline V CDR1 and CDR2: LGHDT, YNNKEL (reference sequence). CDR3: CASSPTSGGAREQYF. The CDR3 bases are TGTGCCAGCAGCCCCACTAGCGGGGGGGCCCGGGAGCAGTACTTC.

Here the CDR3 reads CATSVTGNQPQHF. DNA for the CDR3: TGTGCCACCAGTGTCACAGGGAATCAGCCCCAGCATTTT. The V gene is TRBV24-1, the J gene TRBJ1-5; the D gene is possibly TRBD1 (6 bases). The CDR3 length is 13 residues. Germline assignment: CDR1 KGHDR and CDR2 SFDVKD. Trimming pared 5 bases from V and 4 bases from J, leaving 8 bases between.

The J gene is TRBJ2-1, the V gene TRBV6-2 or TRBV6-3, with 8 bases lining up with TRBD2. The CDR3 is 15 amino acids. Germline V gene sequence: CDR1 MNHEY, CDR2 SVGEGT. V lost 6 bases and J lost 0; bases outside the gene matches: 4. Here the CDR3 DNA reads TGTGCCAGCAGCACGGGGGGGGGCTCCTACAATGAGCAGTTCTTC. It encodes CASSTGGGSYNEQFF.

In this sample, this clone turned up a few times. This chain uses TRBV11-1 with TRBJ1-1; TRBD1 is a possible D gene (6 bases). The length of the CDR3 is 13 residues. V was clipped by 3 bases and J by 3 bases, with 8 bases between them. The germline V gene has CDR1 SGHAT and CDR2 FQDESV (reference sequence). In DNA form, the CDR3 reads TGTGCCAGCAGCTTTAACAGGGACACTGAAGCTTTCTTT. It specifies CASSFNRDTEAFF.

This clone was counted once. The chain recombines TRBV3-1 (or the pseudogene TRBV3-2) with TRBJ1-2, with D possibly being TRBD1 (6 bases). Trimming shortened V by 1 base and J by 6 bases, and 15 bases separated the two germline ends. The CDR3 is made up of 15 amino acids. CDR1 and CDR2 (germline): LGHDT, YNNKEL (reference sequence). The CDR3 sequence: CASSQVRAGVDGYTF. The CDR3 DNA is TGTGCCAGCAGCCAAGTTCGAGCAGGGGTGGATGGCTACACCTTC.

This rearrangement joins TRBV19 to TRBJ2-7; 7 bases fit TRBD2. The germline V gene has CDR1 LNHDA and CDR2 SQIVND (reference sequence). The CDR3 consists of 15 residues. Losses at the gene ends were 3 bases for V and 1 base for J; bases not matched to a gene: 6. Here the CDR3 DNA reads TGTGCCAGTAGTATCGACACGGGAGGATCCTACGAGCAGTACTTC. This gives the protein CASSIDTGGSYEQYF.

This clone was recorded once. J is TRBJ1-2 and V is TRBV24-1, with 8 bases identical to TRBD1. The CDR3 runs to 12 residues. The germline gives CDR1 KGHDR, CDR2 SFDVKD. V lost 9 bases, J lost 6 bases, and 5 bases stayed unmatched. CDR3 bases: TGTGCCACCTCCAGACAGGGGCATGGCTACACCTTC. Its protein product is CATSRQGHGYTF.